A single sample is the source of the 13 T cell receptor beta chains below, sequenced in a study of shared clonotypes between healthy human individuals (dated by TCRdb to the early 2020s). Library method: the immunoSEQ multiplex PCR assay. Sourced from immuneACCESS, this table was stored by TCRdb with only in-frame sequences that have V and J called. A share of the clones is absent; for the studies checked, an unresolved V gene accounts for under half, and the remainder has no known explanation. The sample profile shows around 2,100,000 clones; about 95% of them were found once. The ten largest account for around 1.2% of the sample. CD8 naive samples were obtained by positive selection for CCR7 among CD45RO-negative cells, yielding a CD45RA+CCR7+ population from which TemRA cells were excluded. The sample comprised naive CD8+ T cells sorted from blood. The cell subset or site label, read with the paper, signifies: CD45RA+CCR7+. Receptor source: a man younger than 30 in good health.

V is TRBV7-9 and J is TRBJ1-1, with D possibly being TRBD1 (5 bases). Trimming took 3 bases from V and 1 from J, leaving 12 bases between them. The CDR3 is 15 amino acids. In germline, CDR1 is SEHNR, CDR2 FQNEAQ (reference sequence). Here the CDR3 reads CASSFAGAWNTEAFF. The CDR3 coding sequence is TGTGCCAGCAGCTTCGCCGGGGCTTGGAACACTGAAGCTTTCTTT. Drawing the rest from reference TRBV7-9 and TRBJ1-1, the complete variable domain is DTGVSQNPRHKITKRGQNVTFRCDPISEHNRLYWYRQTLGQGPEFLTYFQNEAQLEKSRLLSDRFSAERPKGSFSTLEIQRTEQGDSAMYLCASSFAGAWNTEAFFGQGTRLTVV.

This clone was seen once. The genes are TRBV13 and TRBJ2-5; D gene uncertain. V was trimmed by 5 bases and J by 5 bases, leaving 12 bases between them. Germline values: CDR1 PRHDT, CDR2 FYEKMQ (reference sequence). The CDR3 has 13 residues. The CDR3 spells CASSTTPAETQYF. The CDR3 coding sequence is TGTGCCAGCAGCACGACCCCGGCGGAGACCCAGTACTTC.

This sequence joins TRBV6-6 and TRBJ1-2; perhaps TRBD1 as D (5 bases). Trimming stripped 0 bases from V and 5 bases from J, with 13 bases between. Germline-derived CDR1 and CDR2 are MNHNY and SVGAGI (reference sequence). The CDR3 contains 15 residues. CDR3 bases: TGTGCCAGCAGTTACTCCTCGCCCGGGACGTATGGCTACACCTTC. Translating gives CASSYSSPGTYGYTF.

The gene calls are TRBV13 and TRBJ2-7; 9 positions match TRBD1. V dropped 3 bases and J dropped 0; count of bases not matched to a gene: 3. Germline lookup yields CDR1 PRHDT and CDR2 FYEKMQ (reference sequence). This CDR3 spans 15 amino acids. For the CDR3, the DNA is TGTGCCAGCAGCTTCGGGACAGGGAGCTCCTACGAGCAGTACTTC. The encoded protein is CASSFGTGSSYEQYF.

The chain combines TRBV5-1 with TRBJ2-7; TRBD2 matches at 14 bases. The V gene's germline CDR1 is SGHRS and CDR2 YFSETQ. The CDR3 sequence is 18 residues long. Unmatched junction bases numbered 10, after V lost 3 bases and J lost 2 bases. This CDR3 reads CASSSGTSGGRVPYEQYF. DNA of the CDR3: TGCGCCAGCAGCTCTGGGACTAGCGGGGGCCGAGTACCCTACGAGCAGTACTTC.

The chain has TRBV6-5 and TRBJ2-1; 13 bases map to TRBD2. The CDR3 runs to 16 residues. J lost 7 bases, V lost 4 bases, and 7 bases had no gene match. Germline V gene data show CDR1 as MNHEY and CDR2 as SVGAGI. The CDR3 sequence is CASSSMGLAGPNEQFF. CDR3 DNA sequence: TGTGCCAGCAGTTCCATGGGACTAGCGGGGCCGAATGAGCAGTTCTTC.

The chain combines TRBV4-1 with TRBJ1-2; possibly TRBD1 for D (6 bases). The CDR3 loop spans 15 amino acids. In germline, CDR1 is MGHRA, CDR2 YSYEKL. V lost 4 bases and J 0 bases, leaving 12 bases between the germline ends. CDR3 protein: CASSPGTPTNYGYTF. DNA for the CDR3: TGCGCCAGCAGCCCCGGGACACCTACTAACTATGGCTACACCTTC.

CDR3 DNA: TGTGCCAGCAGCTTAGGTGGGACAGACCTCTATGGCTACACCTTC. This encodes CASSLGGTDLYGYTF. This rearrangement joins TRBV13 to TRBJ1-2; 7 bases are shared with TRBD1. The ends lost 0 bases at V and 4 bases at J; junction bases unmatched: 5. The germline V gene has CDR1 PRHDT and CDR2 FYEKMQ (reference sequence). The CDR3 runs to 15 residues.

This chain uses TRBV4-1 with TRBJ2-7; TRBD1 is a possible D gene (5 bases). With 0 bases removed from V and 3 bases from J, the gap between germline ends came to 9 bases. CDR1 is MGHRA, CDR2 YSYEKL, per germline. The CDR3 loop spans 14 amino acids. CDR3 nucleotide sequence: TGCGCCAGCAGCCAAGATGCAACAGGCTACGAGCAGTACTTC. Amino acids: CASSQDATGYEQYF.

J is TRBJ2-3 and V is TRBV7-9, with D uncertain. Germline V gene sequence: CDR1 SEHNR, CDR2 FQNEAQ (reference sequence). The CDR3 is 14 amino acids. With 4 bases removed from V and 6 bases from J, the gap between germline ends came to 14 bases. CDR3 residues: CASSSNPDRDTQYF. Written as DNA, the CDR3 is TGTGCCAGCAGCTCCAATCCCGATAGGGATACGCAGTATTTT.

The chain links TRBV20-1 to TRBJ2-7; D gene unclear. The V and J ends lost 5 bases and 1 base respectively, with 6 bases between them. CDR3 length: 11 residues. Germline CDR1 DFQATT, CDR2 SNEGSKA (reference sequence). The CDR3 sequence is CSAPQSYEQYF. As DNA, the CDR3 is TGCAGTGCTCCCCAATCCTACGAGCAGTACTTC.

The rearrangement links TRBV27 to TRBJ2-7; unclear D gene. CDR1 is MNHEY and CDR2 is SMNVEV in the germline V gene (reference sequence). The V end lost 4 bases, the J end lost 3 bases, and 10 bases lay between the germline ends. This CDR3 is built from 13 residues. CDR3 in amino acids: CASSYTLDYEQYF. The CDR3 DNA follows: TGTGCCAGCAGTTACACATTAGACTACGAGCAGTACTTC.

The chain carries TRBV19 and TRBJ1-2, with 7 bases that match TRBD1. J gave up 7 bases and V 7 bases, and 6 bases lay outside the gene matches. The length of the CDR3 is 12 residues. In germline, CDR1 is LNHDA, CDR2 SQIVND (reference sequence). The CDR3 reads CASMQGGSGYTF. CDR3 nucleotide sequence: TGTGCCAGTATGCAAGGGGGCTCTGGCTACACCTTC.